This entry is about one TCR beta chain. Study processing details: Reference gene primer amplification in the assay estimated nucleated cell counts. Method: immunoSEQ multiplex PCR; TCRdb's copy keeps in-frame clones and lacks some. The DNA was the basis for D and trimming; V, J and clone size are from that table. The table includes approximately 400,000 clones, 70% to 90% detected once. V was clipped by 3 bases and J by 2 bases, with 11 bases between them. CDR3 size: 15 residues. In germline, CDR1 is LNHDA, CDR2 SQIVND (reference sequence). These data originate in a study of blood T cell repertoires in COVID-19. Study information: PBMCs, B-cell-depleted T cells, or T cells were the source of the cDNA or gDNA that made up the material.

This receptor was taken from a man aged 35 to 55 with acute or convalescent COVID-19. This chain joins TRBV19 and TRBJ1-3; D unresolved. Source material: peripheral blood. CDR3 residues: CASSIGSYPGNTIYF. DNA for the CDR3: TGTGCCAGTAGTATTGGTTCCTACCCTGGAAACACCATATATTTT. Supplemented by reference TRBV19 and TRBJ1-3, the full variable domain reads DGGITQSPKYLFRKEGQNVTLSCEQNLNHDAMYWYRQDPGQGLRLIYYSQIVNDFQKGDIAEGYSVSREKKESFPLTVTSAQKNPTAFYLCASSIGSYPGNTIYFGEGSWLTVV.